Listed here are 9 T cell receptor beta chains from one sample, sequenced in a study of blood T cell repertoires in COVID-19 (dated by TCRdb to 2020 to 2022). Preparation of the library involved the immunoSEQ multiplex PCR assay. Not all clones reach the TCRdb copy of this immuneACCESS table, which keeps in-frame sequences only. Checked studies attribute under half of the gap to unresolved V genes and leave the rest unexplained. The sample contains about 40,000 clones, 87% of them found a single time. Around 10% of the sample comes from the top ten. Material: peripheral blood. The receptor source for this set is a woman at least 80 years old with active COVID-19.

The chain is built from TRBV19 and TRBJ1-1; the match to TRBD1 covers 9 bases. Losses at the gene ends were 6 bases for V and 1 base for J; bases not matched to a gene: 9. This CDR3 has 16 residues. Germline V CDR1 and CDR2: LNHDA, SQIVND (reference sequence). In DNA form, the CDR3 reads TGTGCCAGTAGATCGCGGACAGGGGTGGCGAACACTGAAGCTTTCTTT. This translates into CASRSRTGVANTEAFF.

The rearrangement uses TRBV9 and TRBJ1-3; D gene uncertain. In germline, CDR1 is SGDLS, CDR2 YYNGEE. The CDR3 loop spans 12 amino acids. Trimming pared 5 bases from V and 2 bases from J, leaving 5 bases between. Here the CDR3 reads CASSLAGNTIYF. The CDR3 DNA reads TGTGCCAGCAGTCTAGCTGGAAACACCATATATTTT.

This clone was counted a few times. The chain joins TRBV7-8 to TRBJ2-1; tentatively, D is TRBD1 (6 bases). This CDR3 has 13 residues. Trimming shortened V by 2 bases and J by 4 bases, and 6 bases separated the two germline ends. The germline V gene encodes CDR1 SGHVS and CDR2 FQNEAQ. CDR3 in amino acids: CASSLQGYNEQFF. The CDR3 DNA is TGTGCCAGCAGCTTACAGGGGTACAATGAGCAGTTCTTC.

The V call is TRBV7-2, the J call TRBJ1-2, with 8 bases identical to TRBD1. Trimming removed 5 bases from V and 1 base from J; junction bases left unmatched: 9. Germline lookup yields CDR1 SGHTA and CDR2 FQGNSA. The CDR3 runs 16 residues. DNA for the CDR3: TGTGCCAGCAGCCGCGGACAGGGTTTGAATAACTATGGCTACACCTTC. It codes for CASSRGQGLNNYGYTF.

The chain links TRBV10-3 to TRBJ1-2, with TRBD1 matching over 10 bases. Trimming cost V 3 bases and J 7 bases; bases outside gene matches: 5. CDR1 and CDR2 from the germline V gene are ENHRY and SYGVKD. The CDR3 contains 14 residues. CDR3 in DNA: TGTGCCATCAGTGAAGACAGGGGGCCGGGTGGCTACACCTTC. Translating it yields CAISEDRGPGGYTF.

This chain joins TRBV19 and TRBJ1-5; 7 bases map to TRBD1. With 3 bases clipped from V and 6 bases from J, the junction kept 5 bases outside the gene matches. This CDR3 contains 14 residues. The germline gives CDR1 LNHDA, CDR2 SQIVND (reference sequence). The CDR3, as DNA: TGTGCCAGTAGTATGCAGGGGGGCCTTCAGCCCCAGCATTTT. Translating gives CASSMQGGLQPQHF.

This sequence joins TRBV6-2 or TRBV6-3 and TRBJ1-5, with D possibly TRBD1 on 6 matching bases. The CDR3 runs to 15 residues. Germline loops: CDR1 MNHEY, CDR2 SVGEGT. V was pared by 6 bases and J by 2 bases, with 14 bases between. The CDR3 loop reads CASSESRGGNQPQHF. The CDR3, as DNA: TGTGCCAGCAGCGAGAGCAGGGGCGGCAATCAGCCCCAGCATTTT.

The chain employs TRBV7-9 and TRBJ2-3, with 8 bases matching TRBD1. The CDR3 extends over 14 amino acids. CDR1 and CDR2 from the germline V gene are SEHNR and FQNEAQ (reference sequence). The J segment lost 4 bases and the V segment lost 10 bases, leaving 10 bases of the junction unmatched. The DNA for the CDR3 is TGTGCCACAAAGCGGACAGGGCAAGCAGATACGCAGTATTTT. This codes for CATKRTGQADTQYF. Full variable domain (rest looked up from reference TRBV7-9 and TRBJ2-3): DTGVSQNPRHKITKRGQNVTFRCDPISEHNRLYWYRQTLGQGPEFLTYFQNEAQLEKSRLLSDRFSAERPKGSFSTLEIQRTEQGDSAMYLCATKRTGQADTQYFGPGTRLTVL.

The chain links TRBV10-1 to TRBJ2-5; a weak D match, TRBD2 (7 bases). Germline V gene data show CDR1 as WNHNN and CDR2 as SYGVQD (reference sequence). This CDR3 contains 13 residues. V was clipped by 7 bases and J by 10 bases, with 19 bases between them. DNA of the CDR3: TGCGCCAGCAAGGGGGGGTTAGGGGTCGGCCAGTACTTC. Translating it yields CASKGGLGVGQYF.